The clone carrying this T cell receptor (beta chain) appeared many times. No antigen is known for it. From germline, CDR1 is MNHEY and CDR2 SMNVEV (reference sequence). The V end lost 5 bases, the J end lost 1 base, and 8 bases lay between the germline ends. The CDR3 covers 13 residues. This sample was included in a study of CD8 T cells in ankylosing spondylitis. General study findings and limits: Disease-linked clones had a CD8+ phenotype and relatively low frequency in peripheral blood.

TCRdb reprocessed the 5' RACE reads with MiXCR, giving one entry per CDR3 protein. The repertoire holds 300,000 to 350,000 distinct CDR3 sequences, with approximately 10% as singletons. Sequencing used blood, either unsorted or a sorted T cell fraction (not recorded which). The receptor was isolated from a female donor with ankylosing spondylitis or in good health (not recorded which). The chain uses TRBV27 and TRBJ2-5; D is undetermined. The CDR3 DNA reads TGTGCCAGCAGTAGGGCCATCCAAGAGACCCAGTACTTC. Translating it yields CASSRAIQETQYF.